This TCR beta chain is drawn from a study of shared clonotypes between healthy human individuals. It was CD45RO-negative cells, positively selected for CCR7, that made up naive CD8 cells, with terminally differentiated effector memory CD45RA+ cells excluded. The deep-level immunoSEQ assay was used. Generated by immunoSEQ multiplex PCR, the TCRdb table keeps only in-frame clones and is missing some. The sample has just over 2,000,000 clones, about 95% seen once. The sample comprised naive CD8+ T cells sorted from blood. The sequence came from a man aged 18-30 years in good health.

The CDR3 reads CTSSRGRGGSTDTQYF. The CDR3 nucleotides read TGCACCAGCAGCCGGGGACGGGGGGGTAGCACAGATACGCAGTATTTT. The genes are TRBV1 and TRBJ2-3; the table names TRBD2, a call not compared with the DNA. TRBV1 counts as a pseudogene. This CDR3 has 16 residues.